The rows below give T cell receptor beta chains drawn from one sample of a study of blood T cell repertoires in COVID-19. The assay was immunoSEQ multiplex PCR, and TCRdb's table has in-frame clones only and misses some. The top ten clones hold roughly 5% of a sample with 320,000 or so clones, around 90% of them seen once. Sequenced sample: PBMCs or T cells enriched from blood (not recorded which). The receptors come from a man in his 60s who had recovered from COVID-19. Both conserved end residues are part of each CDR3. The D gene is left open where the match is weak. The size entry is marked missing in some rows and otherwise reads once, few, many or a size class.

V gene	D gene	J gene	clone size	CDR3 DNA	CDR3 protein
TRBV6-2/TRBV6-3	-	TRBJ2-7	-	TGTGCCAGCAGTTCGTACTACGAGCAGTACTTC	CASSSYYEQYF
TRBV28	-	TRBJ2-1	once	TGTGCCAGCAGCCTGTACTACAATGAGCAGTTCTTC	CASSLYYNEQFF
TRBV2	-	TRBJ1-4	-	TGTGCCAGCAGTGTGCAGAATGAAAAACTGTTTTTT	CASSVQNEKLFF
TRBV10-3	TRBD2	TRBJ2-7	-	TGTGCCATCAATGGCGGGAGCCCCGAGCAGTACTTC	CAINGGSPEQYF
TRBV29-1	-	TRBJ1-3	-	TGCAGCGTTCAAAGCCGGGGGTCTGGAAACACCATATATTTT	CSVQSRGSGNTIYF
TRBV30	-	TRBJ1-2	-	TGTGCCTGGAGTAGAGCTGGCTATGGCTACACCTTC	CAWSRAGYGYTF
TRBV4-2	-	TRBJ1-5	-	TGTGCCAGCAGCCAAGGACCAGGGGTTAGCAATCAGCCCCAGCATTTT	CASSQGPGVSNQPQHF
TRBV6-5	-	TRBJ1-4	-	TGTGCCAGCAGTTACGCTACGGTGTCTTATGAAAAACTGTTTTTT	CASSYATVSYEKLFF
TRBV6-6	-	TRBJ1-1	-	TGTGCCAGCAGTAAACAGGGTAATTCGGACACTGAAGCTTTCTTT	CASSKQGNSDTEAFF
TRBV28	-	TRBJ1-3	once	TGTGCCAGCAGTTTTTCAGGGGCGCTTGGAAACACCATATATTTT	CASSFSGALGNTIYF
TRBV5-1	TRBD2	TRBJ2-7	few	TGCGCCAGCAGCTTACTAGCGGGAGACCTCTACGAGCAGTACTTC	CASSLLAGDLYEQYF
TRBV25-1	-	TRBJ1-4	-	TGTGCCAGCAGTGTCCTTGAAAAACTGTTTTTT	CASSVLEKLFF
TRBV30	-	TRBJ1-1	-	TGTGCCTGGAGTGTGCCCGGGAACACTGAAGCTTTCTTT	CAWSVPGNTEAFF
TRBV25-1	TRBD2	TRBJ2-7	-	TGTGCCAGCAGTATCTCGGGAGGGCCGGGCTACGAGCAGTACTTC	CASSISGGPGYEQYF
TRBV5-1	TRBD1	TRBJ1-1	-	TGCGCCAGCTCCCTCCCCGAGCAGGGGGGAACTGAAGCTTTCTTT	CASSLPEQGGTEAFF
TRBV18	-	TRBJ1-1	-	TGTGCCAGCTCACCGAGACAGGAGAACACTGAAGCTTTCTTT	CASSPRQENTEAFF
TRBV7-3	-	TRBJ2-1	once	TGTGCCAGCAGCTTATTCCCAGACTATTCCTACAATGAGCAGTTCTTC	CASSLFPDYSYNEQFF
TRBV13	-	TRBJ2-7	-	TGTGCCAGCAGCTCTACCTACGAGCAGTACTTC	CASSSTYEQYF
TRBV5-6	TRBD1	TRBJ1-2	once	TGTGCCAGCAGCGGGACGACAGGGGGCGATGGCTACACCTTC	CASSGTTGGDGYTF
TRBV27	TRBD1	TRBJ2-2	-	TGTGCCAGCAGGCTACGAGCAGGGGGAAACACCGGGGAGCTGTTTTTT	CASRLRAGGNTGELFF
TRBV7-3	-	TRBJ2-2	-	TGTGCCAGCAGCTCCCAGAGTAGGGGTAGAACCGGGGAGCTGTTTTTT	CASSSQSRGRTGELFF
TRBV2	-	TRBJ1-6	once	TGTGCCAGCAGTGGACAGAGCTCCTATAATTCACCCCTCCACTTT	CASSGQSSYNSPLHF
TRBV24-1	TRBD2	TRBJ2-1	once	TGTGCCACCAGTGACCCGATAGCGGGAGGGCGGTACAATGAGCAGTTCTTC	CATSDPIAGGRYNEQFF
TRBV11-2	-	TRBJ2-2	once	TGTGCCAGCAGCTCCCCCCTCAGGAACACCGGGGAGCTGTTTTTT	CASSSPLRNTGELFF
TRBV18	-	TRBJ2-2	-	TGTGCCAGCTCACCCCGGGTCGGGGAGACTTACACCGGGGAGCTGTTTTTT	CASSPRVGETYTGELFF
TRBV5-6	-	TRBJ1-1	-	TGTGCCAGCAGCCTGAGGACGGCAGGGTACTCTGAAGCTTTCTTT	CASSLRTAGYSEAFF
TRBV6-2/TRBV6-3	TRBD2	TRBJ2-3	-	TGTGCCAGCAGTTACCCGACTAGCGGGAGGGCCTCTAGCACAGATACGCAGTATTTT	CASSYPTSGRASSTDTQYF
TRBV10-2	-	TRBJ2-7	-	TGCGCCAGCAGTGAGACCCTAGCGAGCTACGAGCAGTACTTC	CASSETLASYEQYF
TRBV12-3/TRBV12-4	-	TRBJ1-4	-	TGTGCCAGCAGTTTAGGATCGGGTGAAAAACTGTTTTTT	CASSLGSGEKLFF
TRBV18	-	TRBJ1-4	-	TGTGCCAGCTCACCAAACCCGACAGCCCCTAATGAAAAACTGTTTTTT	CASSPNPTAPNEKLFF
TRBV5-6	-	TRBJ1-2	-	TGTGCCAGCAGCCCGACCGCGGTCTACTATGGCTACACCTTC	CASSPTAVYYGYTF
TRBV19	TRBD1	TRBJ2-1	once	TGTGCCAGTAGTATCGTCGGGACAGGGCTGGATGAGCAGTTCTTC	CASSIVGTGLDEQFF
TRBV28	TRBD1	TRBJ1-5	once	TGTGCCAGCAGTTTTAGGCAGGGGGGCAATCAGCCCCAGCATTTT	CASSFRQGGNQPQHF
TRBV5-1	-	TRBJ2-3	-	TGCGCCAGCAGCTTGAGCGGGTTCACAGATACGCAGTATTTT	CASSLSGFTDTQYF
TRBV11-3	TRBD2	TRBJ2-3	-	TGTGCCAGCAGCTCCCAGGGCCGGGACTACTCCAATACGCAGTATTTT	CASSSQGRDYSNTQYF
TRBV5-1	-	TRBJ2-7	-	TGCGCCAGCAGCTTGGGGACAAGCTGGAACGAGCAGTACTTC	CASSLGTSWNEQYF
TRBV15	-	TRBJ2-4	-	TGTGCCACCAGCAGAGATAGTATACGGGAACTAGCCAAAAACATTCAGTACTTC	CATSRDSIRELAKNIQYF
TRBV7-3	-	TRBJ2-7	-	TGTGCCAGCAGGAACCCCCCCGGTTACGAGCAGTACTTC	CASRNPPGYEQYF
TRBV27	TRBD1	TRBJ1-4	-	TGTGCCAGCAGTGGGGGACAGCGACCTAATGAAAAACTGTTTTTT	CASSGGQRPNEKLFF
TRBV7-8	-	TRBJ2-3	-	TGTGCCAGCAGCTTAGACCAGATTACAGATACGCAGTATTTT	CASSLDQITDTQYF
TRBV24-1	-	TRBJ1-3	once	TGTGCCACCAGTTCCGAAACAGAGAACTCTGGAAACACCATATATTTT	CATSSETENSGNTIYF
TRBV2	TRBD1	TRBJ2-7	-	TGTGCCAGCAGTGTTAATTGGGACAGGTGGTACGAGCAGTACTTC	CASSVNWDRWYEQYF
TRBV28	TRBD1	TRBJ1-2	-	TGTGCCAGCAGCCGGGGACAGGGGTACACCGTCTATGGCTACACCTTC	CASSRGQGYTVYGYTF